Described below is a single T cell receptor beta chain sequence and its context. Antigen: not known. These data come from a study of cytomegalovirus exposure and HLA in healthy donors. Overall study context: The 100 to 150 validation repertoires and the roughly 670 first-cohort repertoires shared a platform, a later analysis reported. Whole-study results and caveats: Most sequenced TCRs were rare (though some public TCRs occurred in many donors).

Sequencing used immunoSEQ multiplex PCR; TCRdb keeps in-frame clones, though not all of them. The table records 250,000 to 400,000 clones, around 90% of them present only once. Germline values: CDR1 MNHEY, CDR2 SMNVEV (reference sequence). This CDR3 has 18 amino acids. The V and J ends lost 4 bases and 4 bases, in that order; junction bases with no gene match: 8. This clonotype was obtained from a man between 25 and 39 years old in good health and CMV-seronegative. This sequence joins TRBV27 and TRBJ2-2, with TRBD2 matching 14 bases. The source material was PBMCs. The CDR3 spells CASSSGTSGGRGTGELFF. DNA of the CDR3: TGTGCCAGCAGTTCCGGGACTAGCGGGGGTAGGGGCACCGGGGAGCTGTTTTTT.